This T cell receptor (beta chain) is from a study of breast tumors, draining lymph nodes, adjacent tissues. Study conclusions and caveats: Tumor TCR diversity was below lymph nodes but above nontumor tissue.

TCRdb independently ran MiXCR on the multiplex PCR reads; one entry per CDR3 protein. The sample includes 150,000 to 250,000 distinct CDR3 sequences, roughly 31% of them seen just once. Germline values: CDR1 DFQATT, CDR2 SNEGSKA (reference sequence). This CDR3 region has 14 residues. Trimming cost V 2 bases and J 2 bases; bases outside gene matches: 3. In regard to this clonotype: The antigen remains undetermined.

The lymph nodes were axillary draining lymph nodes from breast cancer patients. The specimen sequenced was axillary lymph node tissue. The receptor was derived from a female donor with breast cancer. Some clones in this sample may be carry-over from other donors' samples. The gene calls are TRBV20-1 and TRBJ2-5; 9 positions agree with TRBD1. CDR3 sequence: CSARSDRGQETQYF. The CDR3 DNA follows: TGCAGTGCTAGATCCGACAGGGGGCAAGAGACCCAGTACTTC.